This entry describes one T cell receptor beta chain. Its antigen is unknown. Measured with immunoSEQ multiplex PCR; TCRdb has only the in-frame clones, and not every one. The sample yields some 54,000 clones, roughly three quarters seen once. Germline V lookup: CDR1 LNHNV, CDR2 YYDKDF (reference sequence). The V end was cut by 5 bases, the J end by 2 bases, with 21 bases between. The CDR3 runs to 17 residues. These data belong to a study of OX40 agonist ivuxolimab in advanced cancers. At the level of the study: Aged about 20 to 80 with a mean of approximately 57 years, they were about 78% male.

Points from the study as a whole: It was also the case that some nonresponders had low normalized T-cell clonal expansion. The study observed clonal expansion of CD4+ and CD8+ blood T cells by week 6 at 0.1 to 3.0 mg/kg.

The chain has TRBV15 and TRBJ2-5, with no clear D. This receptor was identified in an adult with an advanced solid tumor such as melanoma, head and neck, liver or kidney cancer. This material consisted of CD4+ or CD8+ T cells sorted from blood, taken in a trial of the OX40 agonist ivuxolimab. CDR3 nucleotides: TGTGCCACCAGCCCTGAGGACCCCCCGACTGGACAAGAGACCCAGTACTTC. Translating it yields CATSPEDPPTGQETQYF.